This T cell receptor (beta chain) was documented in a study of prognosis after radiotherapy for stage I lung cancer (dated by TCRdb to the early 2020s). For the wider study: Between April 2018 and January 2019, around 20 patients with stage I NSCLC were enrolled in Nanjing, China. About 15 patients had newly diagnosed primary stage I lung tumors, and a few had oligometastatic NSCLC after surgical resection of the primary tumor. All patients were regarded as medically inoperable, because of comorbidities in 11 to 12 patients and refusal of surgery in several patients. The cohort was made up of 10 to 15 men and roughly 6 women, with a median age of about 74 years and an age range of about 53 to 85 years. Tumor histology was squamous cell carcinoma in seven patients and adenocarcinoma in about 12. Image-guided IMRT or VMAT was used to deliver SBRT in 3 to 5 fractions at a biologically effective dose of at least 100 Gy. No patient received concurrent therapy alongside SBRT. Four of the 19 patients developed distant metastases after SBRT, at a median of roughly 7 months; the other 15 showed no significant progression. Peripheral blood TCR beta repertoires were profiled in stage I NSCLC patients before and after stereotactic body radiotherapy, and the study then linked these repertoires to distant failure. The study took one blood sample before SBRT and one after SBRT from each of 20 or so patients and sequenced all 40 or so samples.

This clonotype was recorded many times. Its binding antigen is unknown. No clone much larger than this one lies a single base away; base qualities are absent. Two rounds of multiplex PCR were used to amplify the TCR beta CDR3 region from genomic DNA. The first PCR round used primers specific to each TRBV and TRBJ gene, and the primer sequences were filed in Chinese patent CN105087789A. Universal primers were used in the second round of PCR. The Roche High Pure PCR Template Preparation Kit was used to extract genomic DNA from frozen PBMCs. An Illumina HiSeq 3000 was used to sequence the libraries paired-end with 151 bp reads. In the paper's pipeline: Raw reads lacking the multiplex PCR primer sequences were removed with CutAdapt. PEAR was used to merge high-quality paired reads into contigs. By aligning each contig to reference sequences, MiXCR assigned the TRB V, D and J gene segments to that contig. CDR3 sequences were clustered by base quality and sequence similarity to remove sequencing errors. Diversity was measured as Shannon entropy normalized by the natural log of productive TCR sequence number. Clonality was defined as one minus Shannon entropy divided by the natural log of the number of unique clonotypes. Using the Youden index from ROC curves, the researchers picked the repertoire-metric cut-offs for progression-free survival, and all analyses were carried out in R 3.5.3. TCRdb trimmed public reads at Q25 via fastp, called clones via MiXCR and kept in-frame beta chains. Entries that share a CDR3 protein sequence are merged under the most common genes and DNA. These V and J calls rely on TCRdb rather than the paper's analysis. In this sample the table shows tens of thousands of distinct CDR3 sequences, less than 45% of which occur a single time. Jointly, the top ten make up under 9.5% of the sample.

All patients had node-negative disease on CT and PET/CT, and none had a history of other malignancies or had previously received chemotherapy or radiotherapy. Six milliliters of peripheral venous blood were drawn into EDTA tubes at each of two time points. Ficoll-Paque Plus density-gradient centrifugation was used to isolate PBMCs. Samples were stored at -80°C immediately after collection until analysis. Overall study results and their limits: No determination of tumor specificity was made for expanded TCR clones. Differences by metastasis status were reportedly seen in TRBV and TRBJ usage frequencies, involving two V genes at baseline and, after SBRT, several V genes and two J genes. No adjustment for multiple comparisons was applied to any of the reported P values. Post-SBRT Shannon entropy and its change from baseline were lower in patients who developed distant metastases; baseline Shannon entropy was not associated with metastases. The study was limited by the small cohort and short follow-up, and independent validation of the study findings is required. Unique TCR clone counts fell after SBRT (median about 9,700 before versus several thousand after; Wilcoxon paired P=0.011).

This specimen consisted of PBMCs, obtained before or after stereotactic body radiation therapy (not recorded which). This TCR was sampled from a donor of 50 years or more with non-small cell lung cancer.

The DNA reads TGTGCCAGCACCTCCCGGCTAGCGGGAAGAGCCACCAATGAGCAGTTCTTC. Its coded protein is CASTSRLAGRATNEQFF. The chain is encoded by TRBV3-1 joined to TRBJ2-1, with 9 middle bases fitting TRBD2. The germline V gene (reference sequence) gives CDR1 as LGHDT and CDR2 as YNNKEL. V has 7 bases trimmed and J has 6 bases trimmed; junction bases matching no gene number 16. Inclusive of the bounding cysteine and phenylalanine, the CDR3 is 17 residues long. Just the 51-base CDR3 DNA is kept, in frame starting at base 1.